The rows below give T cell receptor beta chains drawn from one sample of a study of shared clonotypes between healthy human individuals. Profiled with immunoSEQ multiplex PCR; TCRdb holds only in-frame clones, not every one. The table records about 1.5 million clones, roughly 98% of them present only once. Sequenced sample: naive CD4+ T cells sorted from blood. These receptors all stem from a man younger than 40 in good health. The CDR3 runs from the conserved cysteine through the conserved F or W. The order of the fields is clone size, J gene, V gene, D gene, CDR3 DNA, CDR3 protein. The D gene is left open where the match is weak. The size field is filled for only some rows; it gives once, few, many or a size class.

abundance: -
j_gene: TRBJ2-1
v_gene: TRBV5-4
d_gene: TRBD2
CDR3nt: TGTGCCAGCAGCCGTCGGACTAGCGGGGGGTCCTACAATGAGCAGTTCTTC
CDR3aa: CASSRRTSGGSYNEQFF

abundance: -
j_gene: TRBJ2-7
v_gene: TRBV2
d_gene: TRBD1
CDR3nt: TGTGCCAGCAATAAGGGACAGGGGGTCGAGCAGTACTTC
CDR3aa: CASNKGQGVEQYF

abundance: -
j_gene: TRBJ1-4
v_gene: TRBV18
d_gene: -
CDR3nt: TGTGCCAGCTCACCTGGGAGGGGAGATGAAAAACTGTTTTTT
CDR3aa: CASSPGRGDEKLFF

abundance: -
j_gene: TRBJ2-7
v_gene: TRBV9
d_gene: TRBD2
CDR3nt: TGTGCCAGCAGCGTACGGACTAGCGGGACTCACTTC
CDR3aa: CASSVRTSGTHF

abundance: -
j_gene: TRBJ1-2
v_gene: TRBV2
d_gene: TRBD1
CDR3nt: TGTGCCAGCAGGGCCGGGACAGGGGCCTATGGCTACACCTTC
CDR3aa: CASRAGTGAYGYTF

abundance: -
j_gene: TRBJ2-7
v_gene: TRBV10-3
d_gene: -
CDR3nt: TGTGCCCCGGCGGATACCTACGAGCAGTACTTC
CDR3aa: CAPADTYEQYF

abundance: -
j_gene: TRBJ1-1
v_gene: TRBV11-2
d_gene: -
CDR3nt: TGTGCCAGCAGCTTAGTCGACAGATTGAACACTGAAGCTTTCTTT
CDR3aa: CASSLVDRLNTEAFF

abundance: -
j_gene: TRBJ2-3
v_gene: TRBV7-6
d_gene: -
CDR3nt: TGTGCCAGCAGCTTAGCGGGAAACACAGATACGCAGTATTTT
CDR3aa: CASSLAGNTDTQYF

abundance: -
j_gene: TRBJ2-3
v_gene: TRBV4-3
d_gene: TRBD2
CDR3nt: TGCGCCAGCAGCCAAGATCGGGGGCTAGCGGGAACCGATACGCAGTATTTT
CDR3aa: CASSQDRGLAGTDTQYF

abundance: -
j_gene: TRBJ2-3
v_gene: TRBV14
d_gene: -
CDR3nt: TGTGCCAGCAGCCAAGGGGTCCGAGGTCGCCGAGGGGATACGCAGTATTTT
CDR3aa: CASSQGVRGRRGDTQYF

abundance: -
j_gene: TRBJ2-5
v_gene: TRBV9
d_gene: TRBD2
CDR3nt: TGTGCCAGCAGCGTAGGGCAGCAGGGCGGGAGAGGAGAGACCCAGTACTTC
CDR3aa: CASSVGQQGGRGETQYF

abundance: few
j_gene: TRBJ2-3
v_gene: TRBV7-9
d_gene: TRBD1
CDR3nt: TGTGCCAGCAGCTTAGCGGACAGGGCAGATACGCAGTATTTT
CDR3aa: CASSLADRADTQYF

abundance: -
j_gene: TRBJ1-5
v_gene: TRBV18
d_gene: -
CDR3nt: TGTGCCAGCTCTCTCATTGGGCAGGCCCGCAATCAGCCCCAGCATTTT
CDR3aa: CASSLIGQARNQPQHF

abundance: -
j_gene: TRBJ1-5
v_gene: TRBV10-1
d_gene: -
CDR3nt: TGCGCCAGCAGTGAGTGGGGGTTACAGCCCCAGCATTTT
CDR3aa: CASSEWGLQPQHF

abundance: -
j_gene: TRBJ1-1
v_gene: TRBV5-6
d_gene: -
CDR3nt: TGTGCCAGCAGCTTGAAAGGGGCGCCGAACACTGAAGCTTTCTTT
CDR3aa: CASSLKGAPNTEAFF

abundance: -
j_gene: TRBJ2-1
v_gene: TRBV7-9
d_gene: -
CDR3nt: TGTGCCAGCAGCTTAGGGGCTAGTCTCCACAATGAGCAGTTCTTC
CDR3aa: CASSLGASLHNEQFF

abundance: once
j_gene: TRBJ2-3
v_gene: TRBV4-1
d_gene: TRBD2
CDR3nt: TGCGCCAGCAGCCAAGAAACCCCGGGAGCGGGAAGGTTAGATACGCAGTATTTT
CDR3aa: CASSQETPGAGRLDTQYF